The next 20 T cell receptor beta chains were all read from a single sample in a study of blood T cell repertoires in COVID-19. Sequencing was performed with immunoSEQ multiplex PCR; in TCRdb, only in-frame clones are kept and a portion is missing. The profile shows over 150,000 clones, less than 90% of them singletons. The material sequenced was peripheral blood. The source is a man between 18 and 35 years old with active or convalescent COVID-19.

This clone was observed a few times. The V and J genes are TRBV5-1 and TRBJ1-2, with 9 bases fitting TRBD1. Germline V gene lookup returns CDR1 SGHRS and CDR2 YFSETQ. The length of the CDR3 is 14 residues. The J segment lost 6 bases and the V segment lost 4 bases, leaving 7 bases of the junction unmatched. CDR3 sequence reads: CASSDMDRGHGYTF. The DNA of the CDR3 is TGCGCCAGCAGCGACATGGACAGGGGTCATGGCTACACCTTC.

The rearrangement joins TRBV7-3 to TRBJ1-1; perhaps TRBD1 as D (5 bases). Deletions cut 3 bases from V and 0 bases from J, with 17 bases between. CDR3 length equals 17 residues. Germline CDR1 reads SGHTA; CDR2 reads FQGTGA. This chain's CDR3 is CASSFGTTIRMNTEAFF. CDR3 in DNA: TGTGCCAGCAGCTTTGGGACTACCATACGTATGAACACTGAAGCTTTCTTT.

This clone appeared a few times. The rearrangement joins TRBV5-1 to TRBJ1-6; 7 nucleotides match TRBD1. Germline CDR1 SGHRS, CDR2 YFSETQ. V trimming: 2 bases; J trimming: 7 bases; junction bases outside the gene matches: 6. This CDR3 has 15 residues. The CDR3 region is CASSFRTGDNSPLHF. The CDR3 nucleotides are TGCGCCAGCAGCTTTAGAACAGGGGACAATTCACCCCTCCACTTT.

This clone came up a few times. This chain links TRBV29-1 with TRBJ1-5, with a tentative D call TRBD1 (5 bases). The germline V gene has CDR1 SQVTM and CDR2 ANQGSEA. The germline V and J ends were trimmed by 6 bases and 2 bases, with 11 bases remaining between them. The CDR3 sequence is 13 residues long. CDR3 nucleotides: TGCAGCGTGACCCAAGGGGGCAATCAGCCCCAGCATTTT. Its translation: CSVTQGGNQPQHF.

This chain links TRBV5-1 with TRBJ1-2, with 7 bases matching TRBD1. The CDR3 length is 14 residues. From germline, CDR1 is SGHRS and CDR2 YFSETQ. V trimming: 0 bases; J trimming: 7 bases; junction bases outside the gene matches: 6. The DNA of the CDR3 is TGCGCCAGCAGCTTGGACCCGACAGGGTTTGGCTACACCTTC. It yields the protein CASSLDPTGFGYTF.

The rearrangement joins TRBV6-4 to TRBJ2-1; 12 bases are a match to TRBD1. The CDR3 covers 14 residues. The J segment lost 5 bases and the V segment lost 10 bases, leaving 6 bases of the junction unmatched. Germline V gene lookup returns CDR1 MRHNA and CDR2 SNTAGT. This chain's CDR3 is CATRRDRGHNEQFF. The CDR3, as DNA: TGTGCCACCAGACGGGACAGGGGGCACAATGAGCAGTTCTTC.

The CDR3 DNA reads TGTGCCAGCAGCCCTGACTTCGACAGGGCGAACACTGAAGCTTTCTTT. Translating gives CASSPDFDRANTEAFF. This chain uses TRBV5-6 with TRBJ1-1, with 7 nucleotides matching TRBD1. CDR3 length equals 16 residues. Germline trimming cut 4 bases from V and 1 base from J; bases unmatched to any gene: 10. The germline gives CDR1 SGHDT, CDR2 YYEEEE.

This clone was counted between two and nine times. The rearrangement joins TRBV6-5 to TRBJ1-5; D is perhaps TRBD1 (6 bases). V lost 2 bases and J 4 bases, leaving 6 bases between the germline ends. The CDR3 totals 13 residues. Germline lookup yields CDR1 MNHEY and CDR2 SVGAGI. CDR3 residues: CASSYGQNQPQHF. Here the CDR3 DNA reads TGTGCCAGCAGTTACGGACAGAATCAGCCCCAGCATTTT.

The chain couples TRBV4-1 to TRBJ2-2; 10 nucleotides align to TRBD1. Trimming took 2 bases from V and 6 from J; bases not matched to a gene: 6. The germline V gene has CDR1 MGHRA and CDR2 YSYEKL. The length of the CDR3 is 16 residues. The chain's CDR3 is CASSQRDRGYPGELFF. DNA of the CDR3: TGCGCCAGCAGCCAACGGGACAGGGGTTATCCCGGGGAGCTGTTTTTT.

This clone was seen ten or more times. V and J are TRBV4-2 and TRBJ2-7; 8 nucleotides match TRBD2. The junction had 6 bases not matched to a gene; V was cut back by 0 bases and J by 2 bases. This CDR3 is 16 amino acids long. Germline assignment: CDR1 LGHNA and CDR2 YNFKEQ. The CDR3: CASSQETGSGAYEQYF. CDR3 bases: TGTGCCAGCAGCCAAGAAACGGGTAGCGGGGCCTACGAGCAGTACTTC.

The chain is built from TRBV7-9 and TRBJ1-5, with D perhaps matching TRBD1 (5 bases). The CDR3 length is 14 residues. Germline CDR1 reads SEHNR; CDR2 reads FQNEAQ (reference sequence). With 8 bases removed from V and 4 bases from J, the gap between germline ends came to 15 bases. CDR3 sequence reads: CASSLSGWNQPQHF. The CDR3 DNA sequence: TGTGCCAGCTCCCTCTCAGGGTGGAATCAGCCCCAGCATTTT.

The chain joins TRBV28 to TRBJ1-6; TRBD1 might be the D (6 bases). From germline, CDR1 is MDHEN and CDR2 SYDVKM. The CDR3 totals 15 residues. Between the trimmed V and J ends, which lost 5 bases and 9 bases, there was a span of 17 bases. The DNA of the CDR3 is TGTGCCAGCAGTCTCACCCCCAACAGGGCTTCACCCCTCCACTTT. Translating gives CASSLTPNRASPLHF.

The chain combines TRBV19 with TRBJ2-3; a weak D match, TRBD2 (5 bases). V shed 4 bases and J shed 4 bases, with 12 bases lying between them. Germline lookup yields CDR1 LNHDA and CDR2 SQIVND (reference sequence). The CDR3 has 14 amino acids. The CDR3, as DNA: TGTGCCAGTAGTACTCTAGCCGCGGCAGATACGCAGTATTTT. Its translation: CASSTLAAADTQYF.

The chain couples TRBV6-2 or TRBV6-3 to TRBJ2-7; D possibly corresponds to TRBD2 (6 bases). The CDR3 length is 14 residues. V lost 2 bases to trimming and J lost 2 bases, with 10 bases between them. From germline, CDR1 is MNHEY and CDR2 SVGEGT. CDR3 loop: CASSYRREPYEQYF. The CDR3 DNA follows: TGTGCCAGCAGTTACAGGAGGGAGCCCTACGAGCAGTACTTC.

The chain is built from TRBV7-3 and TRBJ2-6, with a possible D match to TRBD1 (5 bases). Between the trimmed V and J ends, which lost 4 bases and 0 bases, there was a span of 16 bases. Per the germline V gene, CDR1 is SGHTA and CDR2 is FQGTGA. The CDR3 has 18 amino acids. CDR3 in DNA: TGTGCCAGCAGCTCGAGGCCAGGGTCCCTCTCTGGGGCCAACGTCCTGACTTTC. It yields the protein CASSSRPGSLSGANVLTF. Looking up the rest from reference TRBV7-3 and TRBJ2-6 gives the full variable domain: GAGVSQTPSNKVTEKGKYVELRCDPISGHTALYWYRQSLGQGPEFLIYFQGTGAADDSGLPNDRFFAVRPEGSVSTLKIQRTERGDSAVYLCASSSRPGSLSGANVLTFGAGSRLTVL.

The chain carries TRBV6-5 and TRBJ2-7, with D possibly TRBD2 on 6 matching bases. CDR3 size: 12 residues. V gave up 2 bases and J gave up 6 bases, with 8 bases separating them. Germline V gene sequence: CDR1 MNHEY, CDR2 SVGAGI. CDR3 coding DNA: TGTGCCAGCAGTTACAGGGGAGGCGAGCAGTACTTC. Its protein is CASSYRGGEQYF.

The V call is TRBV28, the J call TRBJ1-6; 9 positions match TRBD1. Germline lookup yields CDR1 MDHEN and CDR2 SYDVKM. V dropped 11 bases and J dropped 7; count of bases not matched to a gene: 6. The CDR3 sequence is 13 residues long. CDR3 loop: CASGTGRNSPLHF. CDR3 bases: TGTGCCTCAGGGACAGGGCGAAATTCACCCCTCCACTTT.

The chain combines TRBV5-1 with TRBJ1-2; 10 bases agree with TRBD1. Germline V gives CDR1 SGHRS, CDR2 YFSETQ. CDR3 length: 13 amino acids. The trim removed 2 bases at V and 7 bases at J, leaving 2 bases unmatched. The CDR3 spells CASSFRTGGGYTF. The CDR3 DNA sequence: TGCGCCAGCAGCTTCCGGACAGGGGGTGGCTACACCTTC.

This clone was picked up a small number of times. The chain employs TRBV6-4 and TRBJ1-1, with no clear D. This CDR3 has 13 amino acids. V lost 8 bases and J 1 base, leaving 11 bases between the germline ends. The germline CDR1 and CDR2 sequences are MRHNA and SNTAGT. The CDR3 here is CASREQQNTEAFF. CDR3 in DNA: TGTGCCAGCCGAGAACAGCAGAACACTGAAGCTTTCTTT.

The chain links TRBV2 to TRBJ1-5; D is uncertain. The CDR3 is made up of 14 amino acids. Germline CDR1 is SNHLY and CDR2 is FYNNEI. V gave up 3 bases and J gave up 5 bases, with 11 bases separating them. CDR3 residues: CASSDSHRDQPQHF. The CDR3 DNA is TGTGCCAGCAGTGACAGCCATCGGGATCAGCCCCAGCATTTT.